The 12 T cell receptor beta chains listed next were all sequenced from one sample in a study of T cell clonality in common variable immunodeficiency. The protocol was immunoSEQ multiplex PCR, while the TCRdb copy is restricted to in-frame clones and leaves out a portion. The repertoire shows over 30,000 clones, none seen only once; the top ten take approximately 3.9%. The sample comprised peripheral blood mononuclear cells. All receptors derive from a person aged 18 to 70 in good health.

This clone has at least ten counts. Read sequence stops 3 residues before the CDR3 end, and the germline J gene provides the missing end. The chain has TRBV7-8 and TRBJ2-2; TRBD1 might be the D (5 bases). There are 15 residues in the CDR3. The germline gives CDR1 SGHVS, CDR2 FQNEAQ. Partial CDR3 DNA: TGTGCCAGCAGCTCCGAGACAGATCGTAATGAAAAG. Translated, it gives CASSSETDRNEK. The full CDR3 is CASSSETDRNEKLFF.

This clone was recorded many times. The read is 3 residues too short to cover the CDR3 end, so that end is filled in from the germline J gene. The chain has TRBV30 and TRBJ2-6; D is possibly TRBD2 (5 bases). The V end was cut by 5 bases, the J end by 0 bases, with 14 bases between. Germline loops: CDR1 GTSNPN, CDR2 SVGIG (reference sequence). The CDR3 contains 16 residues. The CDR3 is CAWVGLESSGANVLTF. The covered CDR3 bases are TGTGCCTGGGTCGGACTGGAGAGCTCTGGGGCCAACGTC.

This clone was picked up many times. The read terminates 3 residues ahead of where the CDR3 ends, so the germline J gene completes it. This sample also contains other DNA sequences that code for the same CDR3. The chain carries TRBV23-1 and TRBJ1-3, with a weak D call TRBD1 (5 bases). TRBV23-1 is given ORF status, its function remaining uncertain. This CDR3 has 14 residues. The ends were cut back, 8 bases at V and 1 base at J, with 12 bases in the middle. The sequenced part of the CDR3 DNA is TGCGCCAGCGTCTGTAGGGGATCTGGAAACACC. Translated: CASVCRGSGNT. The full CDR3 sequence reads CASVCRGSGNTIYF.

Ten or more counts support this clone. Read sequence stops 3 residues before the CDR3 end, and the germline J gene provides the missing end. This chain connects TRBV7-9 to TRBJ2-5; a weak D match, TRBD2 (5 bases). The V gene lost 1 base and the J gene lost 5 bases, with 8 bases spanning the gap. Germline CDR1 SEHNR, CDR2 FQNEAQ (reference sequence). This CDR3 has 13 amino acids. Incomplete CDR3 DNA: TGTGCCAGCAGCTTAGACCCGGGGGAGACC. It is translated as CASSLDPGET. The whole CDR3 protein reads CASSLDPGETQYF. Full variable domain (rest looked up from reference TRBV7-9 and TRBJ2-5): DTGVSQNPRHKITKRGQNVTFRCDPISEHNRLYWYRQTLGQGPEFLTYFQNEAQLEKSRLLSDRFSAERPKGSFSTLEIQRTEQGDSAMYLCASSLDPGETQYFGPGTRLLVL.

This clone was seen repeatedly, ten times or more. Read coverage stops 3 residues before the CDR3 terminus; the germline J gene supplies the remainder. This chain uses TRBV9 with TRBJ2-2, with TRBD2 matching over 11 bases. The CDR3 runs to 20 residues. V dropped 0 bases and J dropped 5; count of bases not matched to a gene: 15. Germline V gives CDR1 SGDLS, CDR2 YYNGEE. The CDR3 sequence: CASSVVSRLAGGGETGELFF. Incomplete CDR3 DNA: TGTGCCAGCAGCGTAGTGTCGAGGCTAGCGGGGGGCGGTGAGACCGGGGAG.

This clone was found many times. The junction differs from germline at one of its ends, possibly a read error. Here the CDR3 reads CAINESVLAGARPNGYTF. The CDR3 DNA, read in part, is TGTGCCATCAATGAGTCGGTTTTGGCAGGGGCCCGTCCCAATGGC. The V call is TRBV10-3, the J call TRBJ1-2; a weak D match, TRBD1 (6 bases). The CDR3 goes on 3 residues after the read ends, and that part is filled in from the germline J gene. This CDR3 is built from 18 residues. In germline, CDR1 is ENHRY, CDR2 SYGVKD.

This clone was observed at least ten times. The read terminates 3 residues ahead of where the CDR3 ends, so the germline J gene completes it. V is TRBV7-2 and J is TRBJ2-7, with D possibly matching TRBD2 (6 bases). The V end was cut by 1 base, the J end by 5 bases, with 9 bases between. The CDR3 covers 13 residues. Germline CDR1 reads SGHTA; CDR2 reads FQGNSA. The part of the CDR3 DNA that was read is TGTGCCAGCAGCTTAGGTTGGGGGGACGAG. Its translation: CASSLGWGDE. In full, the CDR3 reads CASSLGWGDEQYF. Drawing the rest from reference TRBV7-2 and TRBJ2-7, the complete variable domain is GAGVSQSPSNKVTEKGKDVELRCDPISGHTALYWYRQSLGQGLEFLIYFQGNSAPDKSGLPSDRFSAERTGGSVSTLTIQRTQQEDSAVYLCASSLGWGDEQYFGPGTRLTVT.

This clone was counted at least ten times. The read ends 3 residues before the CDR3 terminus; that terminus is restored from the germline J gene. The gene calls are TRBV20-1 and TRBJ2-3, with 9 bases identical to TRBD2. Per the germline V gene, CDR1 is DFQATT and CDR2 is SNEGSKA (reference sequence). The CDR3 totals 16 residues. Unmatched junction bases numbered 13, after V lost 7 bases and J lost 2 bases. The sequenced CDR3 bases are TGCAGTGTAGCGGCGGGAGGGACGACGGCCACAGATACG. Its translation: CSVAAGGTTATDT. The CDR3 in its entirety is CSVAAGGTTATDTQYF.

This clone was counted many times. Sequencing ends 3 residues short of the CDR3 end; the germline J gene provides the rest. The chain joins TRBV19 to TRBJ2-1; TRBD2 might be the D (6 bases). Germline values: CDR1 LNHDA, CDR2 SQIVND (reference sequence). The CDR3 extends over 14 amino acids. Trimming cost V 5 bases and J 2 bases, with 10 bases left between them. The part of the CDR3 DNA that was read is TGTGCCAGTAGTGGGCTAGCGCCCTACAATGAG. Amino acids: CASSGLAPYNE. The entire CDR3 is CASSGLAPYNEQFF.

This clone was seen repeatedly, ten times or more. The read ends 3 residues before the CDR3 terminus; that terminus is restored from the germline J gene. This rearrangement joins TRBV20-1 to TRBJ2-7; D gene unclear. This CDR3 is built from 11 residues. Germline lookup yields CDR1 DFQATT and CDR2 SNEGSKA (reference sequence). V lost 3 bases and J 4 bases, leaving 7 bases between the germline ends. The DNA read from the CDR3 is TGCAGTGCTAGCATTGCGTACGAG. Its translation: CSASIAYE. The entire CDR3 protein is CSASIAYEQYF.

This clone has ten or more counts. The CDR3 end falls 3 residues outside the read, so it is completed with the germline J gene. The J gene is TRBJ2-5, the V gene TRBV19; D possibly corresponds to TRBD1 (6 bases). Deletions cut 2 bases from V and 3 bases from J, with 16 bases between. The CDR3 is 16 residues long. CDR1 and CDR2 from the germline V gene are LNHDA and SQIVND (reference sequence). The CDR3 DNA, read in part, is TGTGCCAGTAGTATACCCACAGGGTTTTATAAAGAGACC. It specifies CASSIPTGFYKET. The full CDR3 is CASSIPTGFYKETQYF.

At least ten counts were recorded for this clone. The CDR3 end lies 3 residues beyond the end of the read and is filled in from the germline J gene. The chain uses TRBV20-1 and TRBJ2-7; D possibly corresponds to TRBD1 (6 bases). Trimming shortened V by 3 bases and J by 6 bases, and 21 bases separated the two germline ends. The CDR3 totals 15 residues. The germline V gene has CDR1 DFQATT and CDR2 SNEGSKA (reference sequence). Incomplete CDR3 DNA: TGCAGTGCTAGCGGGGCACAGGGTCAGGATTTCGAG. Its translation: CSASGAQGQDFE. The complete CDR3 protein is CSASGAQGQDFEQYF.